This T cell receptor beta chain was sequenced for a study of cytomegalovirus exposure and HLA in healthy donors. The J segment lost 5 bases and the V segment lost 5 bases, leaving 4 bases of the junction unmatched. The length of the CDR3 is 14 residues. CDR1 is SGHAT, CDR2 FQNNGV, per germline. A multiplex PCR was run with 60 Vbeta primers and 13 Jbeta primers. Sequenced by immunoSEQ multiplex PCR; TCRdb stores in-frame clones only, minus some. The sample includes some 76,000 clones, 65% to 80% seen only once; the top ten take 9% to 13%. Findings of the study overall: An analysis done earlier found most TCR beta V segments productive about 87% or about 30% of the time. Clonal expansion, a later analysis showed, was greater in HLA-associated TCR beta chains than in equally common others. Some segments of the V type, notably TRBV6-2 and TRBV6-3, were excluded as indistinguishable. Sequencing likely generated an artifact that appeared as a cluster of highly shared sequence variants.

Concerning this clone: Its specificity is unknown.

The chain combines TRBV11-2 with TRBJ2-2; 8 bases match TRBD2. Sequenced material: PBMCs. This clonotype originated in a male donor in good health and CMV-seropositive. CDR3 residues: CASSPRGGTGELFF. CDR3 in DNA: TGTGCCAGCAGCCCTCGGGGGGGGACCGGGGAGCTGTTTTTT.